What follows are 31 T cell receptor beta chains derived from one specimen sequenced in a study of cytomegalovirus exposure and HLA in healthy donors. Primers: 60 Vbeta forward and 13 Jbeta reverse. Sequenced by immunoSEQ multiplex PCR; TCRdb stores in-frame clones only, minus some. The repertoire has 150,000 to 200,000 clones, 78% of them found once; the top ten carry approximately 5.4%. Sequenced material: PBMCs. The source is a woman aged 25 to 39 in good health and CMV-seropositive.

This clone was seen just once. The chain has TRBV9 and TRBJ1-1; a weak D match, TRBD1 (5 bases). Trimming shortened V by 3 bases and J by 4 bases, and 10 bases separated the two germline ends. Germline lookup yields CDR1 SGDLS and CDR2 YYNGEE. This CDR3 is built from 13 residues. The CDR3 DNA reads as TGTGCCAGCAGCGCCGACAGCCGCACTGAAGCTTTCTTT. Encoded protein: CASSADSRTEAFF. Variable domain in full (rest from reference TRBV9 and TRBJ1-1): DSGVTQTPKHLITATGQRVTLRCSPRSGDLSVYWYQQSLDQGLQFLIQYYNGEERAKGNILERFSAQQFPDLHSELNLSSLELGDSALYFCASSADSRTEAFFGQGTRLTVV.

This chain links TRBV10-1 with TRBJ2-7; D call uncertain. The CDR3 consists of 16 residues. Germline V CDR1 and CDR2: WNHNN, SYGVQD (reference sequence). Deletions cut 4 bases from V and 2 bases from J, with 18 bases between. The DNA for the CDR3 is TGCGCCAGCAGTGGTTACGGTCGCGGCGGAACCTACGAGCAGTACTTC. Translated, it gives CASSGYGRGGTYEQYF.

The chain has TRBV7-2 and TRBJ2-5; 8 bases match TRBD2. V shed 1 base and J 2 bases; nucleotides not matched to a gene: 6. CDR1 is SGHTA, CDR2 FQGNSA, per germline. The CDR3 totals 16 residues. CDR3 protein: CASSLGRASGQETQYF. CDR3 sequence (DNA): TGTGCCAGCAGCTTAGGAAGGGCTAGCGGGCAAGAGACCCAGTACTTC.

This chain connects TRBV28 to TRBJ2-5, with D maybe TRBD2 (6 bases). The CDR3 covers 18 residues. The germline gives CDR1 MDHEN, CDR2 SYDVKM. The V end was cut by 5 bases, the J end by 5 bases, with 27 bases between. The CDR3 nucleotides read TGTGCCAGCAGTACCCTCCGGGGGAAGCGGCAGCAGACGGAGACCCAGTACTTC. Encoded protein: CASSTLRGKRQQTETQYF.

This clone has only one observation. This chain connects TRBV2 to TRBJ1-1; TRBD1 matches 10 bases. This CDR3 contains 12 residues. The germline V gene encodes CDR1 SNHLY and CDR2 FYNNEI. The ends lost 6 bases at V and 10 bases at J; junction bases unmatched: 5. The CDR3 sequence is CASSRDRGPAFF. In DNA form, the CDR3 reads TGTGCCAGCAGCAGAGACAGGGGGCCAGCTTTCTTT.

The rearrangement joins TRBV6-1 to TRBJ1-5; D ambiguous. There are 12 residues in the CDR3. V lost 6 bases and J lost 9, with 12 bases in between. The germline V gene encodes CDR1 MNHNS and CDR2 SASEGT. CDR3 sequence reads: CASREGPRPQHF. CDR3 DNA: TGTGCCAGCAGGGAGGGTCCTCGGCCCCAGCATTTT.

The chain uses TRBV19 and TRBJ1-1; maybe TRBD1 (6 bases). Trimming took 5 bases from V and 0 from J, leaving 13 bases between them. This CDR3 has 15 amino acids. Per the germline V gene, CDR1 is LNHDA and CDR2 is SQIVND (reference sequence). CDR3 sequence reads: CASSPDPGVNTEAFF. DNA for the CDR3: TGTGCCAGTAGTCCAGACCCAGGGGTGAACACTGAAGCTTTCTTT.

The CDR3 is CASSPDRSYEQYF. The CDR3 DNA is TGTGCCAGCAGCCCCGACAGATCCTACGAGCAGTACTTC. The chain is built from TRBV4-2 and TRBJ2-7, with D possibly TRBD1 on 5 matching bases. Germline V gene data show CDR1 as LGHNA and CDR2 as YNFKEQ. The CDR3 extends over 13 amino acids. V gave up 4 bases and J gave up 1 base, with 8 bases separating them.

In DNA form, the CDR3 reads TGTGCCAGCACCCCGGGACTAGCGGGAGTAACTGAGCAGTTCTTC. Translating gives CASTPGLAGVTEQFF. The chain links TRBV7-8 to TRBJ2-1; TRBD2 matches at 14 bases. Trimming at V came to 7 bases and at J to 9 bases, leaving 8 bases not matched to a gene. CDR3 length: 15 residues. In germline, CDR1 is SGHVS, CDR2 FQNEAQ.

This chain joins TRBV28 and TRBJ2-3, with TRBD2 identical over 7 bases. Per germline, CDR1 MDHEN and CDR2 SYDVKM. The length of the CDR3 is 16 residues. The V and J ends lost 6 bases and 6 bases, in that order; junction bases with no gene match: 15. The CDR3 region has the DNA TGTGCCAGCAGCTCATGGAGCGGGGCCCAGTCTGATACGCAGTATTTT. It encodes CASSSWSGAQSDTQYF.

This CDR3 reads CASSSLAGGPGEQFF. The DNA for the CDR3 is TGTGCCAGCAGCTCGCTAGCGGGAGGGCCCGGTGAGCAGTTCTTC. The chain has TRBV11-2 and TRBJ2-1, with 12 bases lining up with TRBD2. J lost 9 bases, V lost 4 bases, and 7 bases had no gene match. From germline, CDR1 is SGHAT and CDR2 FQNNGV. This CDR3 region has 15 residues.

The sample holds a few counts of this clone. V usage is TRBV7-9 and J usage is TRBJ1-3; D unresolved. The V end was cut by 4 bases, the J end by 0 bases, with 10 bases between. This CDR3 is 15 amino acids long. The germline gives CDR1 SEHNR, CDR2 FQNEAQ (reference sequence). Written as DNA, the CDR3 is TGTGCCAGCAGCTATGCCCCGAGCTCTGGAAACACCATATATTTT. This codes for CASSYAPSSGNTIYF.

This clone came up once. The chain recombines TRBV5-1 with TRBJ1-1; D is perhaps TRBD1 (6 bases). This CDR3 comprises 16 residues. The germline V gene encodes CDR1 SGHRS and CDR2 YFSETQ. Between the trimmed V and J ends, which lost 4 bases and 6 bases, there was a span of 22 bases. The CDR3 loop is CASSSKRGPGVAEAFF. The CDR3 DNA follows: TGCGCCAGCAGCAGCAAGCGGGGGCCTGGAGTAGCTGAAGCTTTCTTT. The entire variable domain, with the rest obtained from reference TRBV5-1 and TRBJ1-1, is as follows: KAGVTQTPRYLIKTRGQQVTLSCSPISGHRSVSWYQQTPGQGLQFLFEYFSETQRNKGNFPGRFSGRQFSNSRSEMNVSTLELGDSALYLCASSSKRGPGVAEAFFGQGTRLTVV.

This chain connects TRBV28 to TRBJ1-2; no reliable D call. Germline CDR1 and CDR2: MDHEN and SYDVKM. This CDR3 has 13 amino acids. V was pared by 2 bases and J by 6 bases, with 10 bases between. The CDR3: CASSLAFANGYTF. As DNA, the CDR3 is TGTGCCAGCAGTTTAGCTTTCGCGAATGGCTACACCTTC.

The chain recombines TRBV9 with TRBJ2-7, with 12 bases fitting TRBD1. The CDR3 loop spans 18 amino acids. Losses at the gene ends were 4 bases for V and 3 bases for J; bases not matched to a gene: 14. Germline CDR1 SGDLS, CDR2 YYNGEE. The CDR3 here is CASSPGEGDRGPHYEQYF. The CDR3 nucleotides read TGTGCCAGCAGCCCGGGAGAGGGGGACAGGGGGCCTCACTACGAGCAGTACTTC.

This clone was detected only once. The chain recombines TRBV29-1 with TRBJ2-7; the match to TRBD2 covers 9 bases. The germline CDR1 and CDR2 sequences are SQVTM and ANQGSEA. The CDR3 loop spans 13 amino acids. The CDR3 spells CSLLAGPSYEQYF. CDR3 coding DNA: TGCAGTCTACTAGCGGGCCCCTCCTACGAGCAGTACTTC.

The V and J genes are TRBV7-8 and TRBJ2-5; 7 bases map to TRBD2. Germline CDR1 is SGHVS and CDR2 is FQNEAQ. The CDR3 consists of 15 residues. V was clipped by 5 bases and J by 5 bases; unmatched bases: 11. The CDR3 bases are TGTGCCAGCAGCATAAAAGCGGGGACCGGGGAGACCCAGTACTTC. Its protein is CASSIKAGTGETQYF.

V gene TRBV7-9 combines with J gene TRBJ1-1, with unresolved D. The CDR3 extends over 14 amino acids. The germline V and J ends were trimmed by 1 base and 0 bases, with 6 bases remaining between them. CDR1 is SEHNR and CDR2 is FQNEAQ in the germline V gene (reference sequence). In nucleotides, the CDR3 is TGTGCCAGCAGCTTAGAAGCCATGAACACTGAAGCTTTCTTT. Translating gives CASSLEAMNTEAFF.

The chain uses TRBV19 and TRBJ2-2; TRBD2 aligns across 8 bases. The CDR3 runs 15 residues. V gave up 8 bases and J gave up 3 bases; unmatched junction bases: 8. The V gene's germline CDR1 is LNHDA and CDR2 SQIVND (reference sequence). The CDR3 protein is CASREGRTHTGELFF. As DNA, the CDR3 is TGTGCCAGTCGGGAGGGGAGGACCCACACCGGGGAGCTGTTTTTT. The full variable domain, in which reference TRBV19 and TRBJ2-2 provide the parts outside the CDR3, is DGGITQSPKYLFRKEGQNVTLSCEQNLNHDAMYWYRQDPGQGLRLIYYSQIVNDFQKGDIAEGYSVSREKKESFPLTVTSAQKNPTAFYLCASREGRTHTGELFFGEGSRLTVL.

This clone was seen more than once but under ten times. This chain links TRBV4-3 with TRBJ1-6, with D perhaps TRBD1 (5 bases). With 4 bases removed from V and 1 base from J, the gap between germline ends came to 11 bases. There are 16 residues in the CDR3. The germline V gene has CDR1 LGHNA and CDR2 YSLEER. The CDR3 DNA reads TGCGCCAGCAGCCCCGGGGGGGGTTCCTATAATTCACCCCTCCACTTT. As protein: CASSPGGGSYNSPLHF.

The rearrangement links TRBV9 to TRBJ1-1; D remains unclear. V was trimmed by 2 bases and J by 6 bases, leaving 11 bases between them. This CDR3 spans 13 amino acids. Germline V gene data show CDR1 as SGDLS and CDR2 as YYNGEE. The CDR3 DNA follows: TGTGCCAGCAGCGTTCCTGAGCGGCCTGAAGCTTTCTTT. As protein: CASSVPERPEAFF.

The rearrangement links TRBV13 to TRBJ1-1, with D possibly matching TRBD1 (6 bases). Germline V lookup: CDR1 PRHDT, CDR2 FYEKMQ (reference sequence). This CDR3 is 14 amino acids long. V lost 6 bases and J lost 6, with 17 bases in between. Written as DNA, the CDR3 is TGTGCCAGCAGGTTTAATACAGGGCTCGCTGAAGCTTTCTTT. Its protein is CASRFNTGLAEAFF.

This chain joins TRBV5-1 and TRBJ2-7, with 7 bases lining up with TRBD1. This CDR3 contains 14 residues. CDR1 and CDR2 from the germline V gene are SGHRS and YFSETQ. Trimming at V came to 3 bases and at J to 4 bases, leaving 7 bases not matched to a gene. Here the CDR3 reads CASSYDRAEYEQYF. CDR3 nucleotides: TGCGCCAGCAGCTATGACAGGGCTGAATACGAGCAGTACTTC.

V usage is TRBV25-1 and J usage is TRBJ2-5; TRBD2 matches 7 bases. This CDR3 contains 13 residues. J was trimmed by 5 bases and V by 6 bases; bases with no gene match: 6. The germline gives CDR1 MGHDK, CDR2 SYGVNS. This CDR3 is CASSAGGWETQYF. CDR3 sequence (DNA): TGTGCCAGCAGCGCCGGGGGGTGGGAGACCCAGTACTTC.

This sequence joins TRBV27 and TRBJ1-1; TRBD1 matches 10 bases. The CDR3 contains 14 residues. J was trimmed by 4 bases and V by 4 bases; bases with no gene match: 3. From germline, CDR1 is MNHEY and CDR2 SMNVEV (reference sequence). CDR3 sequence: CASSSGTGVTEAFF. For the CDR3, the DNA is TGTGCCAGCAGTTCAGGGACAGGGGTCACTGAAGCTTTCTTT.

The rearrangement joins TRBV7-3 to TRBJ2-5; D possibly corresponds to TRBD2 (6 bases). Germline loops: CDR1 SGHTA, CDR2 FQGTGA. Trimming stripped 5 bases from V and 3 bases from J, with 16 bases between. This CDR3 has 15 amino acids. The DNA for the CDR3 is TGTGCCAGCAGCCCCTACGGGGGATCGGAAGAGACCCAGTACTTC. Translated: CASSPYGGSEETQYF.

This sequence joins TRBV7-9 and TRBJ2-5; D is uncertain. The better agreement between TRBJ2-7 and the DNA end casts doubt on the J call. The germline V gene encodes CDR1 SEHNR and CDR2 FQNEAQ (reference sequence). The CDR3 totals 14 residues. The CDR3 protein is CASSLSAVTYEQYF. CDR3 in DNA: TGTGCCAGCAGCTTATCTGCGGTCACCTACGAGCAGTACTTC.

The rearrangement links TRBV5-6 to TRBJ1-2; D is unresolved. CDR3 size: 14 residues. Germline V gene data show CDR1 as SGHDT and CDR2 as YYEEEE. Between the trimmed V and J ends, which lost 0 bases and 10 bases, there was a span of 16 bases. In DNA form, the CDR3 reads TGTGCCAGCAGCTTGGCAGGATACCTGCTCGTCTACACCTTC. Its translation is CASSLAGYLLVYTF.

The chain uses TRBV18 and TRBJ2-3; D may be TRBD2 (5 bases). Trimming cost V 3 bases and J 11 bases, with 15 bases left between them. This CDR3 is 13 amino acids long. Germline loops: CDR1 KGHSH, CDR2 LQKENI. DNA of the CDR3: TGTGCCAGCTCACCCCCCCGGGAACAGTTGCAGTATTTT. Its protein is CASSPPREQLQYF.

The chain combines TRBV10-1 with TRBJ2-5, with TRBD2 as a possible D gene (7 bases). The CDR3 has 16 residues. Germline CDR1 and CDR2: WNHNN and SYGVQD (reference sequence). V was cut by 2 bases and J by 5 bases, with 18 bases left in between. The CDR3, as DNA: TGCGCCAGCAGTGAGACGGCGGGGGCTGACAAGGAGACCCAGTACTTC. Translated: CASSETAGADKETQYF.

The rearrangement links TRBV19 to TRBJ1-2; 11 bases fit TRBD1. This CDR3 has 15 amino acids. J lost 4 bases, V lost 5 bases, and 6 bases had no gene match. Germline V gene lookup returns CDR1 LNHDA and CDR2 SQIVND (reference sequence). CDR3 nucleotides: TGTGCCAGTAGTTCCGCAGGGACAGGGGGCTATGGCTACACCTTC. Translated, it gives CASSSAGTGGYGYTF.